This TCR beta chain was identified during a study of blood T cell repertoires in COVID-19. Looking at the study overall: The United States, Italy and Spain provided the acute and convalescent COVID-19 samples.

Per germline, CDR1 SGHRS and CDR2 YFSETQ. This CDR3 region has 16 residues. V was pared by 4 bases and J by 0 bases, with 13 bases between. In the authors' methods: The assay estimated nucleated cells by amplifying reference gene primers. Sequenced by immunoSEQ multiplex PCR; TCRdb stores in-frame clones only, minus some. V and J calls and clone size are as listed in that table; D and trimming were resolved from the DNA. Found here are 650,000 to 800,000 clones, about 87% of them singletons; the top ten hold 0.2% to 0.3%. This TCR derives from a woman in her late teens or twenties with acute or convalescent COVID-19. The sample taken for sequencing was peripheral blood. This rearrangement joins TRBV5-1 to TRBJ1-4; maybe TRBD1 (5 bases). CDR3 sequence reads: CASSLTVGATNEKLFF. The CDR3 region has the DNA TGCGCCAGCAGCCTGACAGTAGGTGCAACTAATGAAAAACTGTTTTTT.